This passage covers 23 T cell receptor beta chains from one sample sequenced in a study of T cell repertoires in cytomegalovirus infection. Via MiXCR, TCRdb re-called the reads, giving one row per CDR3 protein. This table has under 300,000 distinct CDR3 sequences, around 15% appearing once. Sequencing was done on a sample of CD8+ T cells from PBMCs. These receptors were collected from a human donor in good health (CMV status not recorded). Some clones in this sample may be carry-over from other donors' samples.

The chain links TRBV29-1 to TRBJ2-7; TRBD2 aligns across 10 bases. CDR1 is SQVTM and CDR2 is ANQGSEA in the germline V gene. The CDR3 contains 14 residues. V lost 6 bases to trimming and J lost 4 bases; unmatched junction nucleotides: 9. CDR3 region: CSVGAGGTFYEQYF. In DNA, the CDR3 is TGCAGCGTGGGAGCGGGGGGGACTTTTTACGAGCAGTACTTC.

This clonotype has more than one count but fewer than ten. This rearrangement joins TRBV6-2 or TRBV6-3 to TRBJ2-2; 7 bases are shared with TRBD2. V shed 0 bases, J shed 4 bases, and the junction held 5 bases outside the gene matches. The CDR3 length is 16 residues. Germline loops: CDR1 MNHEY, CDR2 SVGEGT. The CDR3 loop reads CASSYSLLASTGELFF. The CDR3 coding sequence is TGTGCCAGCAGTTACTCGCTACTAGCGAGCACCGGGGAGCTGTTTTTT.

The chain recombines TRBV7-4 with TRBJ2-3, with TRBD1 matching over 9 bases. V lost 4 bases and J lost 5; bases outside the gene matches: 22. From germline, CDR1 is SGHVT and CDR2 SQSDAQ. This CDR3 contains 20 residues. The CDR3 region has the DNA TGTGCCAGCAGCTCGGGATACTGGTTAACGGGACAGGGCATAATAGATACGCAGTATTTT. Residues: CASSSGYWLTGQGIIDTQYF.

There are a few counts of this clonotype. This chain links TRBV20-1 with TRBJ2-5; the match to TRBD2 covers 7 bases. Germline V gene data show CDR1 as DFQATT and CDR2 as SNEGSKA (reference sequence). V gave up 2 bases and J gave up 2 bases; unmatched junction bases: 11. The CDR3 totals 16 residues. The CDR3 sequence: CSARTPNERGQETQYF. CDR3 DNA: TGCAGTGCTAGAACCCCTAACGAGCGGGGACAAGAGACCCAGTACTTC.

The rearrangement joins TRBV7-9 to TRBJ1-2, with D possibly being TRBD1 (5 bases). Trimming stripped 1 base from V and 4 bases from J, with 13 bases between. This CDR3 has 15 residues. Per the germline V gene, CDR1 is SEHNR and CDR2 is FQNEAQ (reference sequence). The CDR3 region is CASSLGQGGSYGYTF. Here the CDR3 DNA reads TGTGCCAGCAGCTTAGGGCAGGGAGGATCCTATGGCTACACCTTC.

This clonotype was counted ten times or more. This sequence joins TRBV28 and TRBJ1-5; D is possibly TRBD1 (6 bases). CDR3 length equals 16 residues. Per germline, CDR1 MDHEN and CDR2 SYDVKM. V was shortened by 2 bases and J by 6 bases, with 17 bases between the two germline ends. DNA of the CDR3: TGTGCCAGCAGTTTAGGATACAGGGTACGTAGTCAGCCCCAGCATTTT. Translating it yields CASSLGYRVRSQPQHF. The entire variable domain, with the rest obtained from reference TRBV28 and TRBJ1-5, is as follows: DVKVTQSSRYLVKRTGEKVFLECVQDMDHENMFWYRQDPGLGLRLIYFSYDVKMKEKGDIPEGYSVSREKKERFSLILESASTNQTSMYLCASSLGYRVRSQPQHFGDGTRLSIL.

The chain joins TRBV13 to TRBJ1-4; the match to TRBD1 covers 8 bases. The junction had 1 base not matched to a gene; V was cut back by 5 bases and J by 5 bases. This CDR3 has 13 amino acids. The germline CDR1 and CDR2 sequences are PRHDT and FYEKMQ (reference sequence). DNA of the CDR3: TGTGCCAGCAGCCGGACAGGGAATGAAAAACTGTTTTTT. It codes for CASSRTGNEKLFF.

This clonotype was seen many times. The rearrangement joins TRBV6-1 to TRBJ2-1; 8 bases map to TRBD1. CDR3 length: 15 residues. Looked up from germline, CDR1 is MNHNS and CDR2 is SASEGT. Losses at the gene ends were 3 bases for V and 0 bases for J; bases not matched to a gene: 1. CDR3 sequence (DNA): TGTGCCAGCAGTGACGGACAGGGCTCCTACAATGAGCAGTTCTTC. As protein: CASSDGQGSYNEQFF.

There are many counts of this clonotype. The CDR3 sequence: CASSSGTGGSPLHF. The CDR3 DNA reads as TGTGCCAGCAGCTCCGGGACAGGGGGTTCACCCCTCCACTTT. The rearrangement joins TRBV27 to TRBJ1-6; 11 bases match TRBD1. Germline CDR1 reads MNHEY; CDR2 reads SMNVEV (reference sequence). V lost 6 bases and J lost 9; bases outside the gene matches: 4. The CDR3 is made up of 14 amino acids.

This clonotype showed up many times. The DNA for the CDR3 is TGTGCCAGCAGCACCCAGGGGAGAGAAGCTTTCTTT. Amino acids: CASSTQGREAFF. The gene calls are TRBV7-2 and TRBJ1-1, with D perhaps matching TRBD1 (6 bases). CDR1 SGHTA and CDR2 FQGNSA come from the germline V gene. V was shortened by 5 bases and J by 8 bases, with 12 bases between the two germline ends. The CDR3 is made up of 12 amino acids.

This clonotype was recorded at least ten times. The chain links TRBV11-2 to TRBJ2-7; D not resolved. V lost 5 bases and J 5 bases, leaving 19 bases between the germline ends. Germline V gives CDR1 SGHAT, CDR2 FQNNGV. This CDR3 region has 15 residues. CDR3 DNA: TGTGCCAGCAGCCTCACGTACTCGGAATCCCACGAGCAGTACTTC. Translating gives CASSLTYSESHEQYF.

The chain recombines TRBV5-5 with TRBJ2-1; tentatively, D is TRBD1 or TRBD2 (5 bases each). Trimming stripped 4 bases from V and 0 bases from J, with 14 bases between. The CDR3 is 16 residues long. The germline CDR1 and CDR2 sequences are SGHKS and YYEKEE (reference sequence). CDR3 bases: TGTGCCAGCAGCCCTTGGGACGGAAGCTCCTACAATGAGCAGTTCTTC. It is translated as CASSPWDGSSYNEQFF.

The CDR3 nucleotides are TGTGCCAGCAGTCATCGGGACACACTACTGGTGCAGTACTTC. Residues: CASSHRDTLLVQYF. The rearrangement uses TRBV28 and TRBJ2-7; possibly TRBD1 for D (6 bases). The germline V gene has CDR1 MDHEN and CDR2 SYDVKM. V lost 5 bases and J 9 bases, leaving 20 bases between the germline ends. The CDR3 is made up of 14 amino acids.

As regards this clonotype: This may be a read error: a much more frequent sequence differs by one nucleotide. The gene calls are TRBV6-8 and TRBJ2-2; the D is unclear. This CDR3 contains 13 residues. Germline assignment: CDR1 MNHGY and CDR2 SAAAGT. The CDR3 loop is CAGSWADTGELFF. The CDR3 coding sequence is TGTGCCGGCAGTTGGGCGGACACCGGGGAGCTGTTTTTT.

V gene TRBV29-1 combines with J gene TRBJ2-7; D is uncertain. Per germline, CDR1 SQVTM and CDR2 ANQGSEA. This CDR3 is built from 13 residues. V was clipped by 6 bases and J by 2 bases, with 14 bases between them. CDR3 in DNA: TGCAGCGTCCAGACTGATACCGCCTACGAGCAGTACTTC. Amino acid sequence: CSVQTDTAYEQYF.

This clonotype was seen at least ten times. The gene calls are TRBV12-3 or TRBV12-4 and TRBJ1-5, with a tentative D call TRBD1 (5 bases). V lost 6 bases and J lost 1, with 13 bases in between. The CDR3 contains 15 residues. The CDR3 region has the DNA TGTGCCAGCAGCGCGCCAGGGATGAGCAATCAGCCCCAGCATTTT. This translates into CASSAPGMSNQPQHF.

This clonotype has a handful of counts. The V gene is TRBV6-2 or TRBV6-3, the J gene TRBJ1-1; tentative D call: TRBD1 (5 bases). Germline CDR1 MNHEY, CDR2 SVGEGT. V was shortened by 7 bases and J by 0 bases, with 21 bases between the two germline ends. The CDR3 runs 17 residues. CDR3 residues: CASTSPEGRLMNTEAFF. CDR3 bases: TGTGCCAGCACCAGCCCCGAGGGGCGCCTCATGAACACTGAAGCTTTCTTT.

J is TRBJ2-7 and V is TRBV27, with D perhaps given as TRBD1 or TRBD2 (6 bases each). Germline values: CDR1 MNHEY, CDR2 SMNVEV (reference sequence). V lost 5 bases, J lost 4 bases, and 18 bases lay in between. The CDR3 is 15 residues long. CDR3 nucleotide sequence: TGTGCCAGCAGTCAAAGGGGGGTATCCGAGTACGAGCAGTACTTC. Amino acid sequence: CASSQRGVSEYEQYF.

There are a few counts of this clonotype. V usage is TRBV14 and J usage is TRBJ2-1; 7 bases are a match to TRBD1. Germline CDR1 reads SGHDN; CDR2 reads FVKESK. Trimming took 6 bases from V and 5 from J; bases not matched to a gene: 7. The CDR3 loop spans 14 amino acids. CDR3 coding DNA: TGTGCCAGCAGACCTTGGACAGGTCACAATGAGCAGTTCTTC. This sequence encodes CASRPWTGHNEQFF. The complete variable domain, with remaining parts taken from reference TRBV14 and TRBJ2-1, reads EAGVTQFPSHSVIEKGQTVTLRCDPISGHDNLYWYRRVMGKEIKFLLHFVKESKQDESGMPNNRFLAERTGGTYSTLKVQPAELEDSGVYFCASRPWTGHNEQFFGPGTRLTVL.

This clonotype was detected a few times. This chain connects TRBV10-3 to TRBJ2-3, with unresolved D. V dropped 1 base and J dropped 0 bases, with 8 bases sitting between them. CDR3 length: 15 residues. Germline CDR1 ENHRY, CDR2 SYGVKD. As DNA, the CDR3 is TGTGCCATCAGTGAGTATGAACGAAGCACAGATACGCAGTATTTT. Amino acid sequence: CAISEYERSTDTQYF.

The CDR3 DNA reads TGTGCCAGCAGCTTGGAGGGGGACTGGTACAATGAGCAGTTCTTC. This codes for CASSLEGDWYNEQFF. The chain carries TRBV5-5 and TRBJ2-1; D may match TRBD1 or TRBD2 (6 bases each). The CDR3 covers 15 residues. Germline V gene lookup returns CDR1 SGHKS and CDR2 YYEKEE (reference sequence). V dropped 0 bases and J dropped 4 bases, with 11 bases sitting between them.

The CDR3 sequence: CASSLSVDTEAFF. The CDR3 DNA is TGTGCCAGCAGTTTAAGCGTGGACACTGAAGCTTTCTTT. The chain recombines TRBV27 with TRBJ1-1, with D unclear. Germline CDR1 reads MNHEY; CDR2 reads SMNVEV (reference sequence). Trimming took off 2 bases at V and 3 bases at J, with 7 bases between the two ends. CDR3 length: 13 residues.

This clonotype was counted ten times or more. The chain is built from TRBV7-9 and TRBJ1-1; TRBD1 might be the D (5 bases). The germline CDR1 and CDR2 sequences are SEHNR and FQNEAQ (reference sequence). This CDR3 spans 13 amino acids. Between the trimmed V and J ends, which lost 4 bases and 8 bases, there was a span of 14 bases. CDR3 protein: CASSWGTPSEAFF. CDR3 DNA: TGTGCCAGCAGCTGGGGCACACCTTCGGAAGCTTTCTTT.